A selection of T cell receptor beta chains follows, all from one sample in a study of blood T cell repertoires in COVID-19. Generated by immunoSEQ multiplex PCR, the TCRdb table keeps only in-frame clones and is missing some. The sample shows over 150,000 clones, approximately 88% of them seen only once. The sample taken for sequencing was peripheral blood. The receptors here all came from an older woman who had recovered from COVID-19. The CDR3 runs from the conserved cysteine through the conserved F or W. The order of the fields is CDR3 DNA, CDR3 protein, clone size, D gene, V gene, J gene. D genes are given only for firm matches. A clone size is listed for some rows: how often the clone was seen (once, few, many), or a class if it is expanded.

DNA: TGTGCCAGCAGTGAGACACAATTAATCGTCGATATATATGAGCAGTTCTTC
CDR3: CASSETQLIVDIYEQFF
size: NA
D: NA
V: TRBV6-1
J: TRBJ2-1

DNA: TGTGCCACCAGTGATTATCCAGGACCTAGCGGCGCCGCTAGCACAGATACGCAGTATTTT
CDR3: CATSDYPGPSGAASTDTQYF
size: NA
D: TRBD2
V: TRBV24-1
J: TRBJ2-3

DNA: TGTGCCAGCTCACCAGCCGGTCCTGAAGCTTTCTTT
CDR3: CASSPAGPEAFF
size: NA
D: NA
V: TRBV18
J: TRBJ1-1

DNA: TGTGCCAGCAGCTTGCGTAGCGGGGGAAGCACCGGGGAGCTGTTTTTT
CDR3: CASSLRSGGSTGELFF
size: NA
D: TRBD2
V: TRBV5-6
J: TRBJ2-2

DNA: TGTGCCAGCAGTCAGACAGGGGTCGGACAGCCCCAGCATTTT
CDR3: CASSQTGVGQPQHF
size: NA
D: TRBD1
V: TRBV2
J: TRBJ1-5

DNA: TGTGCCAGCAGTGACGAGATGGAAGAGACCCAGTACTTC
CDR3: CASSDEMEETQYF
size: NA
D: NA
V: TRBV6-1
J: TRBJ2-5

DNA: TGTGCCAGTAGTATAGATCAACAGTATAGCAATCAGCCCCAGCATTTT
CDR3: CASSIDQQYSNQPQHF
size: NA
D: NA
V: TRBV19
J: TRBJ1-5

DNA: TGCAGTGCTAGTGCAGGGCCGGTTTACACTGAAGCTTTCTTT
CDR3: CSASAGPVYTEAFF
size: NA
D: NA
V: TRBV20-1
J: TRBJ1-1

DNA: TGTGCCAGCAGCCGGGACAAAGACCAGCCCCAGCATTTT
CDR3: CASSRDKDQPQHF
size: NA
D: NA
V: TRBV6-5
J: TRBJ1-5

DNA: TGCAGCTTGACAGTGGGTGAAGCTTTCTTT
CDR3: CSLTVGEAFF
size: NA
D: NA
V: TRBV20-1
J: TRBJ1-1

DNA: TGTGCCAGCAGACCGCCTTTCCGACAGGGTGACTACGAGCAGTACTTC
CDR3: CASRPPFRQGDYEQYF
size: once
D: TRBD1
V: TRBV7-9
J: TRBJ2-7

DNA: TGTGCCAGCAGCTCTACCGTCACCGGGACAGGCTTCGGAAATTCACCCCTCCACTTT
CDR3: CASSSTVTGTGFGNSPLHF
size: NA
D: TRBD1
V: TRBV11-2
J: TRBJ1-6

DNA: TGCGCCAGCAGCCAAGTTTCAGTCCGGGTTACTGAAGCTTTCTTT
CDR3: CASSQVSVRVTEAFF
size: NA
D: NA
V: TRBV4-1
J: TRBJ1-1

DNA: TGCGCCAGCAGCAATGACCGGCTAGCGGCAGATATGCAGTATTTT
CDR3: CASSNDRLAADMQYF
size: NA
D: TRBD2
V: TRBV5-1
J: TRBJ2-3

DNA: TGTGCCAGCAGCGCCGCCAGGGGAGGGAGTACTGAAGCTTTCTTT
CDR3: CASSAARGGSTEAFF
size: few
D: NA
V: TRBV9
J: TRBJ1-1

DNA: TGTGCCAGCAGCCGATTAGGGGATGGAGGCTACACCTTC
CDR3: CASSRLGDGGYTF
size: NA
D: NA
V: TRBV28
J: TRBJ1-2

DNA: TGTGCCAGCAGCTTAGCGGGAGGGCGGGGGTTCAGTGAGCAGTTCTTC
CDR3: CASSLAGGRGFSEQFF
size: NA
D: TRBD2
V: TRBV7-9
J: TRBJ2-1

DNA: TGTGCCAGCCACGGGACAGGGAGTTCCTACGAGCAGTACTTC
CDR3: CASHGTGSSYEQYF
size: NA
D: TRBD1
V: TRBV6-6
J: TRBJ2-7

DNA: TGTGCCAGCAGTGACAGGCCCTTCTATGGCTACACCTTC
CDR3: CASSDRPFYGYTF
size: NA
D: NA
V: TRBV2
J: TRBJ1-2

DNA: TGTGCCAGCAGTGAACCACGGAGAAATGAAAAACTGTTTTTT
CDR3: CASSEPRRNEKLFF
size: NA
D: NA
V: TRBV6-1
J: TRBJ1-4

DNA: TGTGCCAGCAGCGCCTGGGGGGACCAGTACTTC
CDR3: CASSAWGDQYF
size: NA
D: NA
V: TRBV7-8
J: TRBJ2-5

DNA: TGTGCCATCAGCTCCCCCGTGGGACAGCCCACAGATACGCAGTATTTT
CDR3: CAISSPVGQPTDTQYF
size: NA
D: TRBD1
V: TRBV10-3
J: TRBJ2-3

DNA: TGTGCCAGCAGCCAGACAGGGATTAATGAAAAACTGTTTTTT
CDR3: CASSQTGINEKLFF
size: NA
D: TRBD1
V: TRBV2
J: TRBJ1-4

DNA: TGTGCCAGCAACCGTCCCGGGGGGGCCATAGATACGCAGTATTTT
CDR3: CASNRPGGAIDTQYF
size: NA
D: TRBD2
V: TRBV6-6
J: TRBJ2-3

DNA: TGCGCCAGCAGCTTGAGTAGCGGGGGTTTAGATACGCAGTATTTT
CDR3: CASSLSSGGLDTQYF
size: NA
D: TRBD2
V: TRBV5-1
J: TRBJ2-3

DNA: TGCGCCAGCAGCCCTACTAGGGCGTCTGCGGGGGACTACAATGAGCAGTTCTTC
CDR3: CASSPTRASAGDYNEQFF
size: NA
D: TRBD2
V: TRBV5-1
J: TRBJ2-1

DNA: TGTGCCAGCAGTTACGGGACAGGGGGAGACTCCACCGGGGAGCTGTTTTTT
CDR3: CASSYGTGGDSTGELFF
size: NA
D: TRBD1
V: TRBV2
J: TRBJ2-2

DNA: TGTGCCAGCATCGGGGAGGGGCGATCTAACTATGGCTACACCTTC
CDR3: CASIGEGRSNYGYTF
size: NA
D: NA
V: TRBV12-1
J: TRBJ1-2

DNA: TGTGCCAGCAGCTTAGCCGGAGGCAGCACCGGGGAGCTGTTTTTT
CDR3: CASSLAGGSTGELFF
size: NA
D: NA
V: TRBV7-9
J: TRBJ2-2

DNA: TGTGCCAGCAGCTCGGGACAGGTCACCTCTGGGGCCAACGTCCTGACTTTC
CDR3: CASSSGQVTSGANVLTF
size: NA
D: TRBD1
V: TRBV11-2
J: TRBJ2-6

DNA: TGTGCCAGCAGCAAAGGGGGCAGCTCCACCAATTACGAGCAGTACTTC
CDR3: CASSKGGSSTNYEQYF
size: NA
D: TRBD1
V: TRBV7-6
J: TRBJ2-7

DNA: TGTGCCAGCAGTGAGAGCGGGGGGGCCGTCGGGGAGCTGTTTTTT
CDR3: CASSESGGAVGELFF
size: NA
D: TRBD2
V: TRBV2
J: TRBJ2-2

DNA: TGCGCCAGTTCTGAGGCTCCAGATCAGCCCCAGCATTTT
CDR3: CASSEAPDQPQHF
size: NA
D: NA
V: TRBV5-1
J: TRBJ1-5

DNA: TGTGCCAGCAGTACTAGGATGGGGGGTGGTGGCTACACCTTC
CDR3: CASSTRMGGGGYTF
size: few
D: NA
V: TRBV2
J: TRBJ1-2

DNA: TGTGCCAGCAGCCAAGAGGGACATCTTGCCGGGGAGCTGTTTTTT
CDR3: CASSQEGHLAGELFF
size: NA
D: NA
V: TRBV3-1/TRBV3-2
J: TRBJ2-2

DNA: TGCGCCAGCAGCCAAGGCCGCGATCAGCCCCAGCATTTT
CDR3: CASSQGRDQPQHF
size: many
D: NA
V: TRBV4-1
J: TRBJ1-5

DNA: TGCGCCAGCAGCCAAGACGGGACAGGGGCTGGTGGCTACACCTTC
CDR3: CASSQDGTGAGGYTF
size: NA
D: TRBD1
V: TRBV4-1
J: TRBJ1-2

DNA: TGCGCCAGCAGTGCGGGGACTAGCGGACCTCAGGGTACGCAGTATTTT
CDR3: CASSAGTSGPQGTQYF
size: NA
D: TRBD2
V: TRBV10-1
J: TRBJ2-3

DNA: TGTGCCAGCAGCCACAGGGGGCTGTTTGATCAGCCCCAGCATTTT
CDR3: CASSHRGLFDQPQHF
size: NA
D: TRBD1
V: TRBV28
J: TRBJ1-5

DNA: TGTGCCAGCTCGTTCGGACAGGGGAAATTAAACGAGCAGTACTTC
CDR3: CASSFGQGKLNEQYF
size: once
D: TRBD1
V: TRBV18
J: TRBJ2-7

DNA: TGTGCCAGCAGTACCGGACAGGGCAATCAGCCCCAGCATTTT
CDR3: CASSTGQGNQPQHF
size: NA
D: TRBD1
V: TRBV6-5
J: TRBJ1-5

DNA: TGTGCCAGTAGGTCTAGGCAGGGGGTCCACGAGCAGTACTTC
CDR3: CASRSRQGVHEQYF
size: NA
D: TRBD1
V: TRBV19
J: TRBJ2-7

DNA: TGTGCCAGCAGCGTCAGCCCGACTAGCGGGGGGCCCAAGGGCGAGCAGTACTTC
CDR3: CASSVSPTSGGPKGEQYF
size: NA
D: TRBD2
V: TRBV9
J: TRBJ2-7

DNA: TGTGCCAGCAGCCGGGGGGACTATGGCTACACCTTC
CDR3: CASSRGDYGYTF
size: NA
D: NA
V: TRBV14
J: TRBJ1-2

DNA: TGTGCCAGCAGTTTCGGGACAGGGGGAAATCAGCCCCAGCATTTT
CDR3: CASSFGTGGNQPQHF
size: NA
D: TRBD1
V: TRBV27
J: TRBJ1-5

DNA: TGTGCCAGCAGCCGTGGAGGCATGAACACTGAAGCTTTCTTT
CDR3: CASSRGGMNTEAFF
size: NA
D: NA
V: TRBV3-1/TRBV3-2
J: TRBJ1-1

DNA: TGTGCCAGTAGTATAGGAGTGGGCACAGATACGCAGTATTTT
CDR3: CASSIGVGTDTQYF
size: NA
D: NA
V: TRBV19
J: TRBJ2-3

DNA: TGCGCCAGCAGCTTGAATCCGGGGGAGGACGGGGAGCTGTTTTTT
CDR3: CASSLNPGEDGELFF
size: NA
D: NA
V: TRBV5-1
J: TRBJ2-2

DNA: TGTGCCAGCACCCTAGGGACAGCCGCGACCGGGGAGCTGTTTTTT
CDR3: CASTLGTAATGELFF
size: NA
D: TRBD1
V: TRBV9
J: TRBJ2-2

DNA: TGTGCCAGCAGCTTAGATGGAACAGGGTCTTTCTACGAGCAGTACTTC
CDR3: CASSLDGTGSFYEQYF
size: NA
D: NA
V: TRBV11-2
J: TRBJ2-7

DNA: TGCGCCAGCAGCTTCACTAGCGGGGGGTTAAATGAGCAGTTCTTC
CDR3: CASSFTSGGLNEQFF
size: NA
D: TRBD2
V: TRBV5-1
J: TRBJ2-1

DNA: TGTGCCAGCAGCACGAGCGGGGGCCCTCGGTTGTACGAGCAGTACTTC
CDR3: CASSTSGGPRLYEQYF
size: once
D: TRBD2
V: TRBV7-3
J: TRBJ2-7

DNA: TGTGCCAGCAGCCCGGGGGGGGGCGCGAACACCGGGGAGCTGTTTTTT
CDR3: CASSPGGGANTGELFF
size: NA
D: TRBD2
V: TRBV9
J: TRBJ2-2

DNA: TGTGCCAGCCACCATCCGGGAGGGAAAAACGAAGCTTTCTTT
CDR3: CASHHPGGKNEAFF
size: NA
D: NA
V: TRBV19
J: TRBJ1-1

DNA: TGTGCCAGCAGCTTCACTCCTAGCGGGGCGAACACCGGGGAGCTGTTTTTT
CDR3: CASSFTPSGANTGELFF
size: NA
D: TRBD2
V: TRBV11-3
J: TRBJ2-2

DNA: TGTGCCAGCAGCTATCGACAGGGTTTCGGCTATGGCTACACCTTC
CDR3: CASSYRQGFGYGYTF
size: once
D: TRBD1
V: TRBV5-8
J: TRBJ1-2

DNA: TGTGCCAGCAGCTTAGAGAGTTACGGCTACACCTTC
CDR3: CASSLESYGYTF
size: NA
D: NA
V: TRBV7-9
J: TRBJ1-2

DNA: TGTGCCAGCAGTCCCCACGGACAGAAAGGCTACACCTTC
CDR3: CASSPHGQKGYTF
size: NA
D: NA
V: TRBV27
J: TRBJ1-2